This T cell receptor beta chain was documented in a study of T-cell reconstitution after alpha-beta-depleted transplantation in children. Points from the study as a whole: Day-60 TCRbeta diversity that was high in some patients was derived from surviving recipient T cells and thymic progenitors. After transplant, at about two months, alpha-beta T cells were reportedly derived from several hundred expanded graft clones. From newly produced T cells came most of the T-cell counts and diversity one year after transplant.

Many counts were recorded for this clonotype. Its antigen is not known. Unique molecular identifiers were used in preparing the TCRbeta library. TCRdb analysed the PCR reads with MiXCR anew, one entry per CDR3 protein. The table shows over 200,000 distinct CDR3 sequences, with approximately 11% occurring only once. The source of this sequence is a child less than two years old with acute myeloid leukemia, due to receive a stem cell transplant. Sequencing was performed on PBMCs, taken before TCRalphabeta/CD19-depleted stem cell transplant.

CDR3 sequence: CASSIRQGRDIQYF. The CDR3 DNA reads TGTGCCAGCAGCATTCGACAGGGAAGAGACATTCAGTACTTC. V and J are TRBV5-5 and TRBJ2-4, with 7 nucleotides matching TRBD1. This CDR3 has 14 residues. Germline CDR1 SGHKS, CDR2 YYEKEE (reference sequence). V lost 4 bases, J lost 8 bases, and 9 bases stayed unmatched. Filled out from reference TRBV5-5 and TRBJ2-4, the complete variable domain reads DAGVTQSPTHLIKTRGQQVTLRCSPISGHKSVSWYQQVLGQGPQFIFQYYEKEERGRGNFPDRFSARQFPNYSSELNVNALLLGDSALYLCASSIRQGRDIQYFGAGTRLSVL.